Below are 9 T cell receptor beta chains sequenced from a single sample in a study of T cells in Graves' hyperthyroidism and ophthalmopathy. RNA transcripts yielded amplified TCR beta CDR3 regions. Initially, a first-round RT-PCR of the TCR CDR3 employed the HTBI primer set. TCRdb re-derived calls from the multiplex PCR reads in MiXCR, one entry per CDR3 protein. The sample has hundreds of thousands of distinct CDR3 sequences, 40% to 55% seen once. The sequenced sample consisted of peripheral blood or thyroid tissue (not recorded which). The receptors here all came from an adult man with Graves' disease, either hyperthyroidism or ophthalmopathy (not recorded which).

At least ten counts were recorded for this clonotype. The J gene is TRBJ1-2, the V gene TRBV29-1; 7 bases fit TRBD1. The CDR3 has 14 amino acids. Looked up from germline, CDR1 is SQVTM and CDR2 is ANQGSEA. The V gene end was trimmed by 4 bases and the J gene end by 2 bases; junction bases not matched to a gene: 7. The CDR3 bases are TGCAGCGTTGGGATGCAGGGGGAAAACTATGGCTACACCTTC. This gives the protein CSVGMQGENYGYTF.

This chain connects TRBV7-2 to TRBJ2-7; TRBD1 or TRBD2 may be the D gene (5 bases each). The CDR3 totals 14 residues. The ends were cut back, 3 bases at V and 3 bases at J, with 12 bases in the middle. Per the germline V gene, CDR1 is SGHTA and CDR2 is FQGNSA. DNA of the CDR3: TGTGCCAGCAGCTTCCCGGGACGGGGCTACGAGCAGTACTTC. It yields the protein CASSFPGRGYEQYF.

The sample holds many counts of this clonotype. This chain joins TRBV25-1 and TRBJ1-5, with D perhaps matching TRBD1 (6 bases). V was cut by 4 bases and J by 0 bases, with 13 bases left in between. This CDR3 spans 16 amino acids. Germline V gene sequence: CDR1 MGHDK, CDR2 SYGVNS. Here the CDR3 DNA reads TGTGCCAGCAGTGTGGGGACACTTTATAGCAATCAGCCCCAGCATTTT. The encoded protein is CASSVGTLYSNQPQHF.

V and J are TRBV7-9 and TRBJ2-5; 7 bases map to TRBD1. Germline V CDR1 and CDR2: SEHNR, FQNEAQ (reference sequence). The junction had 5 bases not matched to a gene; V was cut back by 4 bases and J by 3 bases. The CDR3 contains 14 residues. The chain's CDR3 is CASSSPDREETQYF. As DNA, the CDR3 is TGTGCCAGCAGCTCGCCCGACAGGGAAGAGACCCAGTACTTC.

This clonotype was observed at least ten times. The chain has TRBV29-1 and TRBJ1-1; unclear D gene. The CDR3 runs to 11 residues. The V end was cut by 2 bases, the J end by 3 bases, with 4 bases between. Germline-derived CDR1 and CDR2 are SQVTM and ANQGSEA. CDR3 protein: CSVERDTEAFF. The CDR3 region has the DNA TGCAGCGTTGAACGGGACACTGAAGCTTTCTTT.

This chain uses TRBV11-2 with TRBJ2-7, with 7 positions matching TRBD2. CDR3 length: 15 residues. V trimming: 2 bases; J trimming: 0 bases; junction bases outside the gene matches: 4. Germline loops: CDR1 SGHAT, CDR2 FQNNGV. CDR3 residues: CASSLSQRDSYEQYF. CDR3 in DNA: TGTGCCAGCAGCTTATCCCAGCGGGACTCCTACGAGCAGTACTTC.

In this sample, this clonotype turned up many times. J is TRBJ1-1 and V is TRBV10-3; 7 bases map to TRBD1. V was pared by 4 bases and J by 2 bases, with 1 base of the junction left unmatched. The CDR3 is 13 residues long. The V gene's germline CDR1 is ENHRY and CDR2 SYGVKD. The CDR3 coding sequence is TGTGCCATCAGTGGAGGGGGCAACACTGAAGCTTTCTTT. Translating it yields CAISGGGNTEAFF.

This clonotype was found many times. The CDR3 nucleotides read TGCAGTGCTAGGAGCCAGACTAACTATGGCTACACCTTC. Amino acids: CSARSQTNYGYTF. The chain links TRBV20-1 to TRBJ1-2; D uncertain. Germline V CDR1 and CDR2: DFQATT, SNEGSKA (reference sequence). The CDR3 length is 13 residues. V was clipped by 3 bases and J by 0 bases, with 8 bases between them.

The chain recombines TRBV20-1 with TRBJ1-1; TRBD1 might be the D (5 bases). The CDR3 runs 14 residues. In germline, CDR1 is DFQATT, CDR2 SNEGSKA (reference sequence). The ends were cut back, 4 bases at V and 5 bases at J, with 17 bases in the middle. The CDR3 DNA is TGCAGTGCTACGGCATGGGACGGGGGGACTGAAGCTTTCTTT. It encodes CSATAWDGGTEAFF.